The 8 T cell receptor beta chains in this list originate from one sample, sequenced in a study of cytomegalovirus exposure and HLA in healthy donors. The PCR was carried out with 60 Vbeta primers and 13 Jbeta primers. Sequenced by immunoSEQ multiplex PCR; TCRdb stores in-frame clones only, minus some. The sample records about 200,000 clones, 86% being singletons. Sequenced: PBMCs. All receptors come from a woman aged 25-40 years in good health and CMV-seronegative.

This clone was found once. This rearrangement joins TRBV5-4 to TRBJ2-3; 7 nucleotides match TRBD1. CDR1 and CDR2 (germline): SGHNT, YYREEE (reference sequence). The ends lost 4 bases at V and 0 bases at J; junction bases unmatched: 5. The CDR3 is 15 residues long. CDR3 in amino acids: CASSEDRASTDTQYF. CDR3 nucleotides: TGTGCCAGCAGCGAAGACAGGGCTAGCACAGATACGCAGTATTTT.

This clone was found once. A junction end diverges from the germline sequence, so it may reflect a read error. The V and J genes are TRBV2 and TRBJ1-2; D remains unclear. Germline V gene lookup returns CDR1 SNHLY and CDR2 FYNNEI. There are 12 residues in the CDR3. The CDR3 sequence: CASSNPRYVVPF. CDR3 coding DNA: TGTGCCAGCAGTAACCCGCGCTACGTGGTCCCCTTC.

The CDR3 is CASSLFTANYGYTF. In DNA, the CDR3 is TGTGCCAGCAGCTTGTTTACAGCTAACTATGGCTACACCTTC. The rearrangement joins TRBV11-2 to TRBJ1-2; D not certain. Germline CDR1 SGHAT, CDR2 FQNNGV. CDR3 length equals 14 residues. Between the trimmed V and J ends, which lost 3 bases and 0 bases, there was a span of 8 bases.

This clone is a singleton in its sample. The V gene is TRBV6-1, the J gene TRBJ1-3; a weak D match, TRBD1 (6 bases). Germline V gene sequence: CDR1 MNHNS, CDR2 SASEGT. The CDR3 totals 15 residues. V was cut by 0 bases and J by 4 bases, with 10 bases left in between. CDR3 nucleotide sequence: TGTGCCAGCAGTGAAGCAGGGGGAGTCGGAAACACCATATATTTT. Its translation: CASSEAGGVGNTIYF.

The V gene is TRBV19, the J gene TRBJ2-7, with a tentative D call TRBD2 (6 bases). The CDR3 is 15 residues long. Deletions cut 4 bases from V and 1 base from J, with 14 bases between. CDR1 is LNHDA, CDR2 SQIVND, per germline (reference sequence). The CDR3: CASSRVAVGSYEQYF. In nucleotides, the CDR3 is TGTGCCAGTAGTAGAGTAGCGGTCGGATCCTACGAGCAGTACTTC.

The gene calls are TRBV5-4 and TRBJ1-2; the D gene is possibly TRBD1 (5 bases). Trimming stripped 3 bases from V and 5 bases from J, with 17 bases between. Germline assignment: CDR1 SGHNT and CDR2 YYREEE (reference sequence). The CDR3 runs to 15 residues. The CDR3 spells CASSWKQGLGYGYTF. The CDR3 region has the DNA TGTGCCAGCAGCTGGAAGCAGGGTTTGGGATATGGCTACACCTTC.

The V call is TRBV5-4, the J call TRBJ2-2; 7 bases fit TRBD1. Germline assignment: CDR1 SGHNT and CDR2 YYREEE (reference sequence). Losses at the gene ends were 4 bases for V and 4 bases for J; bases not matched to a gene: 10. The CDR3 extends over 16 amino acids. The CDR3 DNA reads TGTGCCAGCAGCGCAGCACAGGGGATGGGCACCGGGGAGCTGTTTTTT. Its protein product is CASSAAQGMGTGELFF.

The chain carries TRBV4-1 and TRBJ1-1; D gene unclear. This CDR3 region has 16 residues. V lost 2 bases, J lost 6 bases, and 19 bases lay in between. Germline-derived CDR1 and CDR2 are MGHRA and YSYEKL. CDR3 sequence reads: CASSQSRVGVVAEAFF. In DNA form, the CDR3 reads TGCGCCAGCAGCCAATCCCGGGTCGGGGTGGTGGCTGAAGCTTTCTTT.